This record covers a single T cell receptor (beta chain). Deletions cut 4 bases from V and 9 bases from J, with 18 bases between. The CDR3 has 13 amino acids. Germline V gene lookup returns CDR1 SQVTM and CDR2 ANQGSEA. This sample stems from a study of shared clonotypes between healthy human individuals. Roughly 210 ng DNA, around 30,000 T cell genomes, went into each sorted-subset replicate PCR. Sequencing used immunoSEQ multiplex PCR; TCRdb keeps in-frame clones, though not all of them. The sample carries under 2.5 million clones, roughly 90% recorded once. This TCR was sampled from a man aged 18 to 29 in good health. Some clones in this sample may be carry-over from other donors' samples. J is TRBJ1-2 and V is TRBV29-1; D gene ambiguous. The sample taken for sequencing was naive CD4+ T cells from PBMCs. Subset of the sample: CD45RA+ positively selected. CDR3 DNA: TGCAGCGTTGTGACACGCTTTGGTCATCGCTACACCTTC. Protein sequence: CSVVTRFGHRYTF. The whole variable domain, remainder taken from reference TRBV29-1 and TRBJ1-2, is SAVISQKPSRDICQRGTSLTIQCQVDSQVTMMFWYRQQPGQSLTLIATANQGSEATYESGFVIDKFPISRPNLTFSTLTVSNMSPEDSSIYLCSVVTRFGHRYTFGSGTRLTVV.